These T cell receptor beta chains were read from a single sample in a study of CXCR3-negative and CXCR3-positive naive CD8 T cells. TCRdb reanalyzed the 5' RACE reads and collapses them to one entry per CDR3 protein, without DNA. The table counts some 130,000 distinct CDR3 sequences; nearly 0.5% lies in the top ten. The sample taken for sequencing was naive CXCR3- CD8+ T cells from blood. Receptors were obtained from a human donor in good health. Some clones in this sample may be carry-over from other donors' samples. Each CDR3 is given with its conserved first and last residue.

v_gene,j_gene,CDR3aa
TRBV6-6,TRBJ2-7,CASSYPGTAGNEQYF
TRBV5-1,TRBJ2-7,CASSLAGVYEQYF
TRBV27,TRBJ2-3,CASSPLRSSGATDTQYF
TRBV3-1,TRBJ2-2,CASSQDEGVTSDFGELFF
TRBV28,TRBJ2-1,CASSSWTSGIYYNEQFF
TRBV5-1,TRBJ2-4,CASSLVIAGPHNIQYF
TRBV23-1,TRBJ2-7,CASSQFCWGRGREQYF
TRBV29-1,TRBJ2-1,CSVVSRNEQFF
TRBV5-1,TRBJ2-7,CASSLEPGKVYEQYF
TRBV4-1,TRBJ2-5,CASSQEEPGHPQETQYF
TRBV9,TRBJ2-1,CASSVVGTSRYNEQFF
TRBV28,TRBJ2-7,CASSPTNLSGRPYEQYF
TRBV6-2/TRBV6-3,TRBJ2-7,CASSYGTSGNYEQYF